This T cell receptor beta chain is from a study of blood T cell repertoires in COVID-19. Study in general: The study drew acute and convalescent COVID-19 samples from the United States, Italy and Spain. PBMCs, B-cell-depleted T cells, or T cells were the source of the cDNA or gDNA that made up the material.

Trimming at V came to 2 bases and at J to 7 bases, leaving 3 bases not matched to a gene. Germline lookup yields CDR1 ENHRY and CDR2 SYGVKD. The CDR3 spans 14 residues. Original methodology: Scientists estimated how many nucleated cells there were by amplifying reference gene primers. Some clones are missing from TCRdb's copy, which holds only in-frame ones; the method was immunoSEQ multiplex PCR. The V and J calls and clone size are taken from that table; D and trimming were inferred from the DNA. The sample records hundreds of thousands of clones, 65% to 85% being singletons. The sample was peripheral blood. The receptor was isolated from a woman aged 40 to 50 with active or convalescent COVID-19. The chain couples TRBV10-3 to TRBJ2-1, with 9 bases aligning to TRBD2. As DNA, the CDR3 is TGTGCCATCAGTGAGCAGCGGGGGGCGAATGAGCAGTTCTTC. This codes for CAISEQRGANEQFF.